This T cell receptor beta chain was identified during a study of cytomegalovirus exposure and HLA in healthy donors (dated by TCRdb to between 2016 and 2019). For context, the study as a whole: An earlier analysis of some 550 of the donors reported 250 to 300 Gb of sequence data and 120 million or so unique TCR beta sequences from some 180 million T cells. The study used immunosequencing to profile the T cell repertoires of several hundred subjects and linked those repertoires to cytomegalovirus serostatus. In a later genetic analysis, genome-wide SNP genotypes for about three fifths of the roughly 670 donors were used, and that subset was treated as a discovery cohort. In an earlier analysis of several hundred of the donors, high-throughput TCR beta sequencing was used to judge whether each TCR beta V gene segment behaved as functional or pseudogenic. HLA typing covered class I and class II loci at four-digit resolution. To predict cytomegalovirus infection status, the study combined high-throughput TCR immunosequencing, statistical association of individual TCRs with disease status, and machine learning. The number of typed donors differed by locus: about 620-640 for A, B, C, DRB1 and DQB1; approximately 530 for DQA1; 606 for DPA1; and about 450 for DPB1. Among the roughly 400 genotyped donors, approximately 76% belonged to the genetic ancestry cluster associated with self-reported Caucasian donors. A later analysis re-examined previously published TCR beta repertoires from 610 or so donors and added high-resolution HLA genotyping to investigate patterns of TCR occurrence. Rather than using new phenotypic data, the later analysis identified candidate immune exposures from TCR beta sequences and from how often those sequences occurred across donors. Donor age, sex, ethnicity and CMV serostatus were compiled alongside the repertoire data. In addition to the first cohort of around 670 subjects, a separate validation cohort of 130 or so different subjects was used. About 5 DR-DQ haplotypes were handled as single units for association and clustering, since linkage in the cohort was strong. All discovery cohort repertoires had been generated on a single sequencing platform. The study aimed to test whether signatures of past pathogen exposure could be identified by cataloging public T cell receptors. About 320 gigabases of sequencing data and tens of millions of unique TCR sequences were included in an early release covering around 650 HLA-typed donors. Among several hundred genotyped donors of the cohort, an average of approximately 220,000 unique TCR beta nucleotide sequences was sequenced per donor, of which 15% to 20% were non-productive. General findings and caveats noted by the study authors: Because the 87-base-pair reads could not distinguish some IMGT-functional V segments, including TRBV6-2 and TRBV6-3, those segments were excluded. A group of highly shared sequence variants was considered likely to be a technical artifact of the sequencing pipeline. In a later analysis, the rate of TCR association differed among HLA loci, with DRB1 alleles having the most associated TCRs and HLA-C alleles having the fewest. Most TCR sequences were observed very rarely across donors, whereas some public TCRs were present in many individuals. According to a later genetic analysis, donors in an Asian-associated ancestry cluster had fewer N-insertions in productive TCRs than the approximately 670-donor mean. Because HLA typing was missing for some donors at each locus, association tests included only the typed subset. Assigning TCR associations to individual alleles was difficult when HLA alleles, especially DR and DQ, strongly co-occurred. According to a later analysis, most CMV-associated TCR beta chains appeared to be HLA-restricted, and the HLA associations seemed to be driven largely by CMV exposure. In a later genetic analysis, a missense DCLRE1C variant was associated with V-gene and J-gene trimming of TCR beta chains, and the association was replicated in an independent cohort. An earlier analysis of approximately 540 of the donors showed that most TCR beta V segments appeared in productive rearrangements either about 87% or about 30% of the time, which broadly matched IMGT annotations. In vitro tests confirmed that a few of the cytomegalovirus-associated TCR beta chains recognize cytomegalovirus antigens. A later analysis found that HLA-associated TCR beta chains were more clonally expanded and had lower generation probabilities than equally common non-associated chains. A further reported finding was that TCR beta sequences accurately predicted the HLA-A and HLA-B alleles for most subjects in the first cohort. The classifier was reported to diagnose cytomegalovirus status with high specificity and sensitivity in both the original cohort and the validation cohort. Sequencing depth was assumed to be roughly uniform across donors in the presence/absence analyses, though that assumption may not hold. It was suggested by the authors that the approach could potentially be generalized to other disease states and immunological phenotypes. Specific HLA alleles were associated with over 15,000 TCR beta sequences at a false discovery rate of 0.05 in a later analysis. Because counts were too low, 15 to 20 rarely observed V segments, including chromosome 9 orphons, were excluded from the earlier analysis of some 590 of the donors. Correlated functional status among segregating V segments might be attributable to linkage disequilibrium, but an unknown experimental factor could not be ruled out. According to a later analysis, parvovirus B19, influenza, CMV and Epstein-Barr virus appeared linked to several top co-occurrence clusters. Immune exposure information for the cohort was limited to CMV serostatus. The study listed 150 to 200 TCR beta chains as associated with cytomegalovirus. The cohort was sequenced for TCR beta chains only, and without alpha or paired-chain data the features that could be detected were limited.

In regard to this clone: Its antigen remains undetermined. Within one base of it there is no much larger clone, and no base qualities were kept.

Library method: the immunoSEQ multiplex PCR assay. For the multiplex PCR, a mixture combining 60 forward primers for TCR Vbeta segments and 13 reverse primers for TCR Jbeta segments was used. Amplification of the CDR3 region of rearranged TCR beta genes was performed with a multiplex PCR assay on genomic DNA. On the Illumina HiSeq System, the amplified TCR beta libraries were sequenced as 87-base-pair reads. The original pipeline was this. In a later analysis, roughly 80 million unique TCR beta chains were counted across the 500 to 850 repertoires, and around 10 million of these chains were shared by at least two donors. Raw reads were error-corrected and collapsed into unique sequences by a nearest-neighbor algorithm in which closely related sequences were merged to remove PCR and sequencing errors. V, D and J gene segments were assigned by aligning CDR3 sequences to IMGT reference sequences. For a sequence to be retained, a match of at least six nucleotides to both a V gene segment and a J gene segment was required. Rearrangements were classified as productive when the CDR3 lacked stop codons and remained in frame with V and J, and all other rearrangements were classified as non-productive. CDR3 was defined by IMGT convention, running from the second conserved V-encoded cysteine to the conserved J-encoded phenylalanine. In an earlier analysis of some 550 of the donors, sequences lacking an unambiguous match to a single V gene segment were excluded. In an earlier analysis of approximately 500 of the donors, a V segment was called functional when productive rearrangements were above 56.7%, and segregating when the standard deviation between donors exceeded 5%. A statistical classification framework was built for diagnosing cytomegalovirus status from the catalog of TCR beta chain sequences. In a later analysis, TCR nucleotide sequences were compared against IMGT/GENE-DB human TR gene sequences so that V and J genes could be assigned. In a later analysis, CDR3 sequences and most-parsimonious VDJ recombination scenarios were assigned using the TCRdist pipeline. In a later analysis, every TCR beta chain was defined by the combination of its CDR3 amino acid sequence and its V-gene family, and reads without a unique V-gene family were dropped. To address suspected cross-contamination and a sequencing artifact, a later analysis removed 592 highly shared, low-generation-probability nucleotide sequences. A later analysis calculated a clonal expansion index for each public chain from normalized within-repertoire ranks of inferred template counts. In a later analysis, generation probabilities were computed using a VDJ recombination model fitted to out-of-frame rearrangements, and the results were checked against IGoR. In a later analysis, hypergeometric tests were used to score TCR-TCR, TCR-HLA and TCR-CMV co-occurrence, with a repertoire-size bias correction applied to TCR pairs. In a later analysis, false discovery rates were estimated by permuting HLA or CMV assignments 20 times. In a later analysis, co-occurring TCRs were grouped with DBSCAN, and TCRdist sequence similarity was added when clustering was performed within HLA-allele-positive subsets. For co-occurrence clustering, repertoires with fewer than 30,000 or more than 120,000 public chains were excluded, along with roughly five repertoires with anomalous nucleotide sharing. The clones in this table, taken by TCRdb from immuneACCESS, are in-frame only. Not every clone is retained; where verified, under half of the shortfall comes from an unresolved V gene, and the cause of the rest is unknown. That table gives V, J and clone size, and the DNA gave D and trimming. This sample has about 230,000 clones in its table, and roughly 78% of those were observed once. Clones ranked in the top ten supply more than 0.45% of the sample.

V lost 4 bases and J lost 0 bases, and the count of bases not matched to a germline gene is 5. From its cysteine to its phenylalanine, the CDR3 spans 14 amino acids. Left in the record is the CDR3 DNA by itself, 42 bases read in frame from the first base. The germline V gene gives CDR1 as SQVTM and CDR2 as ANQGSEA. The cohort was made up of under 800 healthy bone marrow donors. All cohort members were sampled while nominally healthy, although unrecorded immune exposures were likely present. The donor tested CMV seronegative, placing the donor among the roughly 340 seronegative members of the cohort. A peripheral blood sample was collected from each donor, and TCR beta sequencing was performed on peripheral blood mononuclear cells. Genomic DNA extraction from the blood cell samples was performed with the Qiagen DNeasy Blood Extraction Kit.

The sequenced sample was PBMCs. The chain was built from TRBV29-1 and TRBJ2-7; the junction holds 8 bases that match TRBD2. The source is a boy younger than 18 in good health and CMV-seronegative. The nucleotides read TGCAGCGTTGCTACTAGCGGACCCTCCTACGAGCAGTACTTC. This yields the protein CSVATSGPSYEQYF.